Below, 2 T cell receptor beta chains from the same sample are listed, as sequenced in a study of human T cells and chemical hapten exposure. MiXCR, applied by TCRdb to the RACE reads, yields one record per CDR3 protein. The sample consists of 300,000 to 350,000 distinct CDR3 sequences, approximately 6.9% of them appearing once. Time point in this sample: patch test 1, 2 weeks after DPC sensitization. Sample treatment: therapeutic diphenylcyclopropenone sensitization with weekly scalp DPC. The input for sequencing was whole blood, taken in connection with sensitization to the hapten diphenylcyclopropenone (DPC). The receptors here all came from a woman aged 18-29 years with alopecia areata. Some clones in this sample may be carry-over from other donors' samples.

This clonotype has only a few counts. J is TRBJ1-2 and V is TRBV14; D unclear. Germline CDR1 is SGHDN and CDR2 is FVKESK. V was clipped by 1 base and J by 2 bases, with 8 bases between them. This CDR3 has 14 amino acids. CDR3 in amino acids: CASSQGPGNYGYTF. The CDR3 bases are TGTGCCAGCAGCCAAGGGCCGGGCAACTATGGCTACACCTTC. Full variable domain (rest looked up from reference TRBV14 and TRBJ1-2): EAGVTQFPSHSVIEKGQTVTLRCDPISGHDNLYWYRRVMGKEIKFLLHFVKESKQDESGMPNNRFLAERTGGTYSTLKVQPAELEDSGVYFCASSQGPGNYGYTFGSGTRLTVV.

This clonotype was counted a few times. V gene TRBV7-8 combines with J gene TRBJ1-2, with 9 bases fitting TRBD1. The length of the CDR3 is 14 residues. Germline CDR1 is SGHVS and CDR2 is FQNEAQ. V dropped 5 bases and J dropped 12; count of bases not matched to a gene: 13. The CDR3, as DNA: TGTGCCAGCAGCCCACAGGGGGCCTTGACCGGGGACACCTTC. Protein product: CASSPQGALTGDTF.